This T cell receptor (beta chain) was captured by sequencing in a study of beta chain features in type 1 diabetes. Study-level background: About 110 million sorted cells were examined across all samples.

Germline V gives CDR1 SGHRS, CDR2 YFSETQ. The CDR3 is 15 amino acids. Trimming cost V 4 bases and J 6 bases; bases outside gene matches: 9. Study results and limitations: There was no resolution here of whether HLA type influences TCRB rearrangement. The study found moderately but significantly shorter TCRB CDR3s in all four CD4+ subsets of Type 1 diabetes patients.

The study reverse transcribed the entire isolated RNA, so it sequenced expressed TCRB transcripts. Regulatory, naive and central memory T cell samples averaged about 3.57 million reads. Assay: immunoSEQ multiplex PCR; the TCRdb copy retains only in-frame clones and omits some. The data show fewer than 110,000 clones, with roughly 28% seen just once and under 0.55% held by the top ten. Via the markers CD45RO/CCR7/CD25/CD127/CD95/CD27, stem cell-like memory, regulatory, central memory and naive CD4+ cells were sorted. This clone occurred a few times. The antigen remains undetermined. The rearrangement joins TRBV5-1 to TRBJ2-1, with 8 bases fitting TRBD2. The sample taken for sequencing was central memory CD4+ T cells from blood. This clonotype originated in a woman aged 18-29 years with type 1 diabetes. The CDR3 loop is CASSPRGGPGNEQFF. Written as DNA, the CDR3 is TGCGCCAGCAGCCCACGCGGGGGGCCGGGCAATGAGCAGTTCTTC. The whole variable domain, remainder taken from reference TRBV5-1 and TRBJ2-1, is KAGVTQTPRYLIKTRGQQVTLSCSPISGHRSVSWYQQTPGQGLQFLFEYFSETQRNKGNFPGRFSGRQFSNSRSEMNVSTLELGDSALYLCASSPRGGPGNEQFFGPGTRLTVL.